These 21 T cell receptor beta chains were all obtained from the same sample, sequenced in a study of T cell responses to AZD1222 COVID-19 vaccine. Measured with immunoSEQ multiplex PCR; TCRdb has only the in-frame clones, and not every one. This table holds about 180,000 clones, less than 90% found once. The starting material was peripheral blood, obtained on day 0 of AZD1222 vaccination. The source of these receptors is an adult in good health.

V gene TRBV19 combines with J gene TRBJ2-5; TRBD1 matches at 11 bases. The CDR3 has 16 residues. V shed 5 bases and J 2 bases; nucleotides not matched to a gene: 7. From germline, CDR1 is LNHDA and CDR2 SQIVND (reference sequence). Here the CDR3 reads CASSPRTGGVQETQYF. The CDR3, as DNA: TGTGCCAGTAGTCCCAGGACAGGGGGCGTTCAAGAGACCCAGTACTTC.

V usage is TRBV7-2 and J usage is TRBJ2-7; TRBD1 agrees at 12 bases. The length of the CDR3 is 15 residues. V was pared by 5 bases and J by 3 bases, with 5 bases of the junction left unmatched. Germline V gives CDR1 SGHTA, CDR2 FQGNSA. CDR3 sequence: CASSPRDRGLYEQYF. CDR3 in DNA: TGTGCCAGCAGCCCACGGGACAGGGGGCTCTACGAGCAGTACTTC.

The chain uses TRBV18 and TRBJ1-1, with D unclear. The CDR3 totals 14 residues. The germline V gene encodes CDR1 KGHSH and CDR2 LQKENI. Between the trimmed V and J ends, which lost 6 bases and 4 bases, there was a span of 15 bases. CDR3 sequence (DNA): TGTGCCAGCTCGGAAACGGGGAGGAGCACTGAAGCTTTCTTT. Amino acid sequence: CASSETGRSTEAFF.

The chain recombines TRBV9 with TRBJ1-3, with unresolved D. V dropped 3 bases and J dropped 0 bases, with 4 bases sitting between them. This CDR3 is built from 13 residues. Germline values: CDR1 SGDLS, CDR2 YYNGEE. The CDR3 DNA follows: TGTGCCAGCAGCGGGACCTCTGGAAACACCATATATTTT. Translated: CASSGTSGNTIYF.

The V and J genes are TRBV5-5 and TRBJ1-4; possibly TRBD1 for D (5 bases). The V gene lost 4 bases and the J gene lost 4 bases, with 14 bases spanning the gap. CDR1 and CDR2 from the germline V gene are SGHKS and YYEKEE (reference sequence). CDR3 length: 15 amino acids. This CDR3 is CASSRIGADNEKLFF. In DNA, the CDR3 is TGTGCCAGCAGCCGAATCGGGGCTGATAATGAAAAACTGTTTTTT. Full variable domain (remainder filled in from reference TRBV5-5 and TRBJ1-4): DAGVTQSPTHLIKTRGQQVTLRCSPISGHKSVSWYQQVLGQGPQFIFQYYEKEERGRGNFPDRFSARQFPNYSSELNVNALLLGDSALYLCASSRIGADNEKLFFGSGTQLSVL.

The CDR3 sequence: CASSLVGGRGGNEQFF. For the CDR3, the DNA is TGTGCCAGCAGCTTAGTAGGTGGGAGGGGAGGCAATGAGCAGTTCTTC. The V gene is TRBV11-2, the J gene TRBJ2-1, with TRBD2 matching over 7 bases. With 1 base clipped from V and 6 bases from J, the junction kept 9 bases outside the gene matches. The germline gives CDR1 SGHAT, CDR2 FQNNGV. This CDR3 is 16 amino acids long.

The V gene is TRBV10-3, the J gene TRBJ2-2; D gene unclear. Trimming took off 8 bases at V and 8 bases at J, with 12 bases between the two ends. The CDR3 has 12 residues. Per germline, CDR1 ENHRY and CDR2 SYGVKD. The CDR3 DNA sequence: TGTGCCATCGGGTCGGGCCCGGGGGAGCTGTTTTTT. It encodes CAIGSGPGELFF.

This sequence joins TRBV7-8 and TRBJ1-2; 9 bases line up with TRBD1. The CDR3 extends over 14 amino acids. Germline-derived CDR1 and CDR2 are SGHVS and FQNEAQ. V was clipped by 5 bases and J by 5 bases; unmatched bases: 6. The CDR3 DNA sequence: TGTGCCAGCAGCCCGGGACAGGGACCATATGGCTACACCTTC. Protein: CASSPGQGPYGYTF.

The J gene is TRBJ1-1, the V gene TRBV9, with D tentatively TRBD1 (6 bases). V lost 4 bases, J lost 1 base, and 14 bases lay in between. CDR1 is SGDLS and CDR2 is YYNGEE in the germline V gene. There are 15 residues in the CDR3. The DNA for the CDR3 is TGTGCCAGCAGCCCCCACGGGGGCTCGAACACTGAAGCTTTCTTT. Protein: CASSPHGGSNTEAFF.

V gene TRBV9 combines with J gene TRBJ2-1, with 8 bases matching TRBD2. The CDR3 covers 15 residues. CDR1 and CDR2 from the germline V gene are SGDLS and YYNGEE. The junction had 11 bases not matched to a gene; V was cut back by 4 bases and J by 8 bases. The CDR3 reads CASSIIGTSGDEQFF. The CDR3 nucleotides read TGTGCCAGCAGCATTATCGGGACTAGTGGCGATGAGCAGTTCTTC.

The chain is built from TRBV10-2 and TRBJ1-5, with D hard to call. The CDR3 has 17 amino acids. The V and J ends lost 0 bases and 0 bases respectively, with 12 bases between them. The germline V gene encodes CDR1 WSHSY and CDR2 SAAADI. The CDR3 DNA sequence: TGCGCCAGCAGTGAGTCGACTGGGTACGGTAGCAATCAGCCCCAGCATTTT. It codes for CASSESTGYGSNQPQHF.

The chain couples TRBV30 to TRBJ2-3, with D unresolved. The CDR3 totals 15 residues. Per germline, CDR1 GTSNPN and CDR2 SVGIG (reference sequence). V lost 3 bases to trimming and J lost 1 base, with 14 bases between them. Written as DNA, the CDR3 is TGTGCCTGGAGCTTTCTTGGTGGGCGCACAGATACGCAGTATTTT. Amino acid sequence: CAWSFLGGRTDTQYF. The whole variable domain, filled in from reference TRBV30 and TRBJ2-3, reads SQTIHQWPATLVQPVGSPLSLECTVEGTSNPNLYWYRQAAGRGLQLLFYSVGIGQISSEVPQNLSASRPQDRQFILSSKKLLLSDSGFYLCAWSFLGGRTDTQYFGPGTRLTVL.

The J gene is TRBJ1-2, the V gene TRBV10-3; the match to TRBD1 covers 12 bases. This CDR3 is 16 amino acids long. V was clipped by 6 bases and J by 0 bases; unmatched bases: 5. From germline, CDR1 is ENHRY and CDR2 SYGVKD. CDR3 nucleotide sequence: TGTGCCATCAGGGGGACAGGGGGCCCAACTAACTATGGCTACACCTTC. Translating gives CAIRGTGGPTNYGYTF.

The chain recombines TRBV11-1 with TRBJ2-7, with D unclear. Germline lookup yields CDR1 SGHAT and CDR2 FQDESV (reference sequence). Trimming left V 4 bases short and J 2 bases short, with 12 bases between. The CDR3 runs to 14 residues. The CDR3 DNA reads TGTGCCAGCAGCTCTTCTATGCTTGCCTACGAGCAGTACTTC. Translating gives CASSSSMLAYEQYF.

As DNA, the CDR3 is TGTGCCAGCAGCTTGGCAGGGAACTATGGCTACACCTTC. It translates to CASSLAGNYGYTF. The gene calls are TRBV5-6 and TRBJ1-2; TRBD1 is a possible D gene (5 bases). V gave up 0 bases and J gave up 2 bases, with 5 bases separating them. Germline V CDR1 and CDR2: SGHDT, YYEEEE. This CDR3 is 13 amino acids long.

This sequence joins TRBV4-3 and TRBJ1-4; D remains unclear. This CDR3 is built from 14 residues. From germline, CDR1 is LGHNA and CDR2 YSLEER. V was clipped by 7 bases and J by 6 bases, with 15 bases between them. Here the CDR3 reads CASTAHTADEKLFF. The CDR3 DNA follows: TGCGCCAGCACCGCACACACAGCGGATGAAAAACTGTTTTTT.

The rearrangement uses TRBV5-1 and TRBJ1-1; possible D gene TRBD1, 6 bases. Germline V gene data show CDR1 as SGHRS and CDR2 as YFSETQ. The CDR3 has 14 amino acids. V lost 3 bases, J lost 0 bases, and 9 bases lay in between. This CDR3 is CASSYTGLNTEAFF. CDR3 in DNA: TGCGCCAGCAGCTACACAGGGTTGAACACTGAAGCTTTCTTT.

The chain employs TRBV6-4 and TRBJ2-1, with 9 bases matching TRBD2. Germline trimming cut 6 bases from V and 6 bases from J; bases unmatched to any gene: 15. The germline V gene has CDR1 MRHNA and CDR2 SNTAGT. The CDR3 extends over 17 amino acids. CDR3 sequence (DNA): TGTGCCAGCAGCGCCTGGGGTAGCGGGAGCACAGGCAATGAGCAGTTCTTC. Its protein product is CASSAWGSGSTGNEQFF.

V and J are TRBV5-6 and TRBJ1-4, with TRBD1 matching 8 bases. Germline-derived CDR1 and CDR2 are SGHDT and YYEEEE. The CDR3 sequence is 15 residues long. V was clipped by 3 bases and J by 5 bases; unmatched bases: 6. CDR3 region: CASSWGQEVNEKLFF. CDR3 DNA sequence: TGTGCCAGCAGCTGGGGACAGGAGGTAAATGAAAAACTGTTTTTT.

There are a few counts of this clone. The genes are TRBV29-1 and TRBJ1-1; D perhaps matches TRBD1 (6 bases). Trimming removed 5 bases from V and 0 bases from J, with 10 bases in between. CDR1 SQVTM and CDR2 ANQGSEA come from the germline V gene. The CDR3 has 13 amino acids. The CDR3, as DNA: TGCAGCGTTTCCGGACAGATGAACACTGAAGCTTTCTTT. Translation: CSVSGQMNTEAFF.

This CDR3 reads CASSRGGSGNTIYF. CDR3 DNA: TGTGCCAGCAGCAGGGGGGGCTCTGGAAACACCATATATTTT. The chain carries TRBV21-1 and TRBJ1-3. TRBV21-1 is described as a pseudogene. The CDR3 loop spans 14 amino acids.